This T cell receptor beta chain was profiled in a study of T-cell memory formation after mild COVID-19. Looking at the study overall: There were largely donor-specific TCR clusters. The study, taken as a whole, reports: Mainly in CM and EM were contracting CD4+ clones; CD8+ were in EMRA. Second-wave clones reaching peak frequency on day 37 lacked confirmed SARS-CoV-2 specificity.

5'RACE with constant-segment primers yielded barcoded, UMI-tagged TCR alpha and TCR beta cDNA libraries. Each CDR3 protein is one row after TCRdb ran MiXCR on the 5' RACE reads. Among 200,000 or so distinct CDR3 sequences listed, 16% were seen once. This clonotype was seen a handful of times. Its antigen is unknown. V was clipped by 8 bases and J by 4 bases, with 17 bases between them. The germline gives CDR1 LGHDT, CDR2 YNNKEL (reference sequence). This CDR3 has 14 amino acids. The origin of this receptor is an adult woman who had mild COVID-19 (a few samples of this study predate the infection). Cell type and time point are not known. Sequenced: PBMCs or a T cell subset sorted from them (not recorded which). This chain connects TRBV3-1 to TRBJ2-5; a possible D gene is TRBD1 (7 bases). The CDR3 is CASGQGGGPETQYF. The CDR3 DNA reads as TGTGCCAGCGGGCAGGGGGGCGGTCCAGAGACCCAGTACTTC.